This TCR beta chain is drawn from a study of shared clonotypes between healthy human individuals. Generated by immunoSEQ multiplex PCR, the TCRdb table keeps only in-frame clones and is missing some. The data contain more than 2 million clones, about 94% of them singletons. This CDR3 region has 15 residues. J gave up 1 base and V 7 bases, and 8 bases lay outside the gene matches. The germline V gene has CDR1 SGHVS and CDR2 FQNEAQ. The naive CD8 subset, CD45RO-negative cells positively selected for CCR7, excluded terminally differentiated effector memory CD45RA+ cells. Healthy HIV-negative adults without recent acute infections or vaccinations served as donors.

This TCR came from a man aged 18-30 years in good health. Some clones in this sample may be carry-over from other donors' samples. The sequencing sample was made of naive CD8+ T cells from PBMCs. The J gene is TRBJ2-5, the V gene TRBV7-8; TRBD1 matches at 8 bases. The chain's CDR3 is CASNPGGWVQETQYF. CDR3 DNA sequence: TGTGCCAGCAACCCAGGGGGCTGGGTCCAAGAGACCCAGTACTTC.